The 9 T cell receptor beta chains reported below all come from one sample, sequenced in a study of cytomegalovirus exposure and HLA in healthy donors. Clones were sequenced by immunoSEQ multiplex PCR, and TCRdb holds only the in-frame ones, with some missing. The top ten clones hold 0.83% of a sample with about 360,000 clones, 86% of them seen once. Sequences were obtained from PBMCs. The source of these receptors is a woman between 18 and 29 years old in good health and CMV-seronegative.

The chain couples TRBV5-5 to TRBJ2-7; maybe TRBD1 (6 bases). Germline CDR1 and CDR2: SGHKS and YYEKEE (reference sequence). The CDR3 has 14 residues. Trimming pared 4 bases from V and 1 base from J, leaving 12 bases between. The CDR3 is CASSMIGTSYEQYF. Here the CDR3 DNA reads TGTGCCAGCAGCATGATCGGGACATCCTACGAGCAGTACTTC.

The chain couples TRBV6-4 to TRBJ1-2; possible D gene TRBD1, 5 bases. The V gene lost 2 bases and the J gene lost 8 bases, with 15 bases spanning the gap. The germline V gene encodes CDR1 MRHNA and CDR2 SNTAGT. CDR3 length: 14 amino acids. The CDR3 sequence: CASSDGGGLRGYTF. The CDR3 bases are TGTGCCAGCAGTGACGGGGGAGGTCTACGAGGCTACACCTTC.

For this clone: Its ends do not fully match the called genes, so a read error is possible. The chain is built from TRBV9 and TRBJ1-2; TRBD1 matches at 7 bases. CDR1 and CDR2 from the germline V gene are SGDLS and YYNGEE. The CDR3 is made up of 13 amino acids. CDR3 bases: TGTGCCAGCAGCGTCGGGACAGAAGGCTTAGGCGTTTTC. Encoded protein: CASSVGTEGLGVF.

V is TRBV15 and J is TRBJ2-5; no definite D call. The CDR3 is 12 residues long. Germline V gives CDR1 LNHNV, CDR2 YYDKDF (reference sequence). V lost 2 bases to trimming and J lost 2 bases, with 3 bases between them. CDR3 sequence (DNA): TGTGCCACCAGCAGACCACAAGAGACCCAGTACTTC. The encoded protein is CATSRPQETQYF.

V and J are TRBV6-5 and TRBJ2-7; 9 nucleotides line up with TRBD1. The germline V gene encodes CDR1 MNHEY and CDR2 SVGAGI. V shed 2 bases, J shed 4 bases, and the junction held 3 bases outside the gene matches. The CDR3 is 14 residues long. The CDR3: CASSYGTGRYEQYF. CDR3 in DNA: TGTGCCAGCAGTTACGGGACAGGGAGGTACGAGCAGTACTTC.

The gene calls are TRBV6-5 and TRBJ2-3; 8 nucleotides align to TRBD2. Germline V gene lookup returns CDR1 MNHEY and CDR2 SVGAGI. The CDR3 spans 16 residues. V lost 0 bases and J lost 4; bases outside the gene matches: 6. Here the CDR3 DNA reads TGTGCCAGCAGTTACTCGACCGGGAGGGCCGCAGATACGCAGTATTTT. Translation: CASSYSTGRAADTQYF.

The V gene is TRBV28, the J gene TRBJ1-6; TRBD1 matches at 8 bases. Germline trimming cut 2 bases from V and 5 bases from J; bases unmatched to any gene: 2. The germline gives CDR1 MDHEN, CDR2 SYDVKM. The CDR3 is 15 amino acids. Here the CDR3 reads CASSLRTGNNSPLHF. CDR3 bases: TGTGCCAGCAGTTTAAGGACAGGGAATAATTCACCCCTCCACTTT.

The chain joins TRBV6-6 to TRBJ1-4; TRBD1 agrees at 10 bases. Germline V gene lookup returns CDR1 MNHNY and CDR2 SVGAGI (reference sequence). The CDR3 spans 14 residues. V dropped 8 bases and J dropped 7; count of bases not matched to a gene: 7. The CDR3 nucleotides are TGTGCCAGCTGGGGGACAGGGGCGGCTGAAAAACTGTTTTTT. Amino acids: CASWGTGAAEKLFF.

This clone was detected once. Distinct nucleotide sequences in the sample also encode this CDR3. The chain employs TRBV30 and TRBJ1-1; D might be TRBD1 (6 bases). Germline V CDR1 and CDR2: GTSNPN, SVGIG (reference sequence). This CDR3 spans 12 amino acids. V lost 3 bases to trimming and J lost 11 bases, with 16 bases between them. The CDR3 loop is CAWSGGGARAFF. For the CDR3, the DNA is TGTGCCTGGAGCGGTGGGGGGGCCAGGGCTTTCTTT.